Listed here are 21 T cell receptor gamma chains from one sample, sequenced in a study of γδ T cells in repeated Plasmodium falciparum infection. TCRdb processed the multiplex PCR reads again with the CATT caller. Of 11,000 to 15,000 gamma-chain clones in the sample, about 1.5% are singletons; the top ten hold around 28%. Bulk repertoires came from Vgamma9/Vdelta2+ or Vdelta2-negative gammadelta T cells flow-sorted from PBMC. The source material was gamma-delta T cells from blood. These receptors were obtained from a pool of human donors (malaria-infected and uninfected, not separated).

By sample share, this clone is medium-sized. The chain uses TRGV3 and TRGJ1 or TRGJ2. The V gene end was trimmed by 0 bases and the J gene end by 2 bases; junction bases not matched to a gene: 22. CDR1 VTNTFY and CDR2 YDVSTARD come from the germline V gene (reference sequence). This CDR3 has 20 residues. The CDR3 protein is CATWDRLFGVSTVDYYKKLF. DNA for the CDR3: TGTGCCACCTGGGACAGGCTTTTCGGGGTTTCGACAGTAGATTATTATAAGAAACTCTTT.

This clone was seen at least ten times. TCRdb has a much larger clone's protein, which differs at residue 16 from the translation of this DNA, likely because of a read error; what is shown is the protein translated from the DNA. The J gene went uncalled, whereas the V gene is TRGV9. This CDR3 has 18 amino acids. Germline V gene lookup returns CDR1 GITISATS and CDR2 ISYDGTV (reference sequence). The CDR3 protein is CALWEVSPQELGKKIEVF. The CDR3 DNA follows: TGTGCCTTGTGGGAGGTGTCCCCTCAAGAGTTGGGCAAAAAAATCGAGGTATTT.

This clone was picked up many times. Given a far larger clone just one base away, this is likely a sequencing read error. This sample includes further DNA sequences coding for the same CDR3. The chain joins TRGV3 to TRGJ1 or TRGJ2. CDR1 is VTNTFY, CDR2 YDVSTARD, per germline (reference sequence). The CDR3 is made up of 11 amino acids. The CDR3 region is CATWDFYKKLF. The CDR3 region has the DNA TGTGCCACCTGGGACTTTTATAAGAAGCTCTTT.

In its sample, this clone was seen a few times. The protein recorded in TCRdb matches a much larger clone and deviates from this DNA's translation at residue 6, suggesting a read error; the protein here is obtained by translating the DNA. CDR3 nucleotides: TGTGCCACCTGGGTCAAGCGGCATAAGAAACTCTTT. This gives the protein CATWVKRHKKLF. The genes are TRGV4 and TRGJ1 or TRGJ2. The J gene, absent from TCRdb, was called here by matching the DNA to germline. Trimming removed 5 bases from V and 8 bases from J; junction bases left unmatched: 9. The germline CDR1 and CDR2 sequences are EGSTGY and YDSYTSSV. The CDR3 runs 12 residues.

This clone was picked up many times. With a far larger clone one base away, a read error is the likely cause. The same CDR3 is also encoded by other DNA sequences in this sample. The chain employs TRGV4 and TRGJ1 or TRGJ2. TCRdb carries no J gene annotation; the J gene was assigned here by matching the DNA with germline. CDR1 is EGSTGY and CDR2 is YDSYTSSV in the germline V gene. The CDR3 has 13 residues. The CDR3 loop reads CATWDGLYYKKLF. The CDR3 DNA reads as TGCGCCACCTGGGATGGATTGTATTATAAGAAACTCTTT.

As concerns this clone: It is likely a read error: a sequence one base away is far more abundant. Other DNA variants within this sample encode the same CDR3. This chain connects TRGV9 to TRGJ1 or TRGJ2. V gave up 12 bases and J gave up 8 bases; unmatched junction bases: 13. This CDR3 comprises 11 residues. Germline loops: CDR1 GITISATS, CDR2 ISYDGTV (reference sequence). DNA of the CDR3: TGTGCCCTGCGGGATCAACATAAGAAACTCTTT. Protein: CALRDQHKKLF.

This clone was recorded at least ten times. TCRdb records a much larger clone's protein for this DNA, with a difference at residue 13 that likely arises from a read error; the protein given is the translation of the DNA. The CDR3 is CATWAHHPRSSDCIKTF. As DNA, the CDR3 is TGTGCCACCTGGGCCCATCATCCACGTAGTAGTGATTGTATCAAGACGTTT. The chain links TRGV4 to TRGJP2. The germline V gene encodes CDR1 EGSTGY and CDR2 YDSYTSSV. The CDR3 sequence is 17 residues long.

This clone showed up many times. TCRdb's protein, taken from a much larger clone, differs from this DNA's translation at residue 7, likely owing to a read error; the protein displayed comes from the DNA. The CDR3 spells CALWEDRKLF. The DNA for the CDR3 is TGTGCCTTGTGGGAGGATAGGAAACTCTTT. This rearrangement joins TRGV9 to TRGJ1 or TRGJ2. No J gene is reported in TCRdb; it was inferred here by comparing the DNA with germline. The CDR3 spans 10 residues. V shed 2 bases and J 12 bases; nucleotides not matched to a gene: 4. CDR1 is GITISATS, CDR2 ISYDGTV, per germline (reference sequence).

In regard to this clone: This likely reflects a read error, since a far larger clone is one base away. The sample contains more than one DNA sequence encoding this CDR3. The chain combines TRGV4 with TRGJ1 or TRGJ2. This CDR3 has 11 residues. Trimming took 12 bases from V and 5 from J; bases not matched to a gene: 10. Germline V lookup: CDR1 EGSTGY, CDR2 YDSYTSSV. This CDR3 reads CAPTRDYKKLF. The CDR3 DNA reads as TGTGCCCCGACGCGGGATTATAAGAAACTCTTT.

Of note for this clone: This DNA translates differently at residue 13 from the TCRdb protein, which is that of a much larger clone; a read error is likely, and the protein shown is the DNA's own translation. The chain employs TRGV9 and TRGJP. TCRdb is silent on the J gene; assignment here came from matching the DNA to germline. The CDR3 runs to 17 residues. The germline CDR1 and CDR2 sequences are GITISATS and ISYDGTV (reference sequence). Here the CDR3 reads CALWGQEAGLGKEIKVF. DNA for the CDR3: TGTGCCTTGTGGGGTCAAGAAGCAGGGTTGGGCAAAGAAATCAAGGTATTT.

This clone has at least ten counts. A far larger clone is one base from this, pointing to a likely read error. Other DNA variants within this sample encode the same CDR3. V usage is TRGV9 and J usage is TRGJP. No J gene was available from TCRdb, and it was assigned here by a germline match of the DNA. The CDR3 has 18 residues. The germline V gene has CDR1 GITISATS and CDR2 ISYDGTV (reference sequence). The CDR3 DNA reads as TGTGCCTTGTGGCAGGTGAGCCGGCAAGAATTGGGCAAAAAAATCAAGGTATTT. As protein: CALWQVSRQELGKKIKVF.

Many counts were recorded for this clone. A read error is likely here: a far larger clone is one base away. Other DNA sequences within the sample encode an identical CDR3. Called V gene: TRGV4; the J gene was not called. This CDR3 spans 11 amino acids. Germline V gene lookup returns CDR1 EGSTGY and CDR2 YDSYTSSV. In DNA, the CDR3 is TGTGCCACCTGGGATGACAAAAAGAAACTTTTT. Translation gives CATWDDKKKLF.

To note about this clone: Translating this DNA gives a protein that differs at residue 4 from the TCRdb one, which belongs to a much larger clone; a read error is likely, and the protein shown is this translation. The CDR3 DNA follows: TGTGCCACCTTGGACGGGCCTCGCCATAAGAAACTCTTT. Translating gives CATLDGPRHKKLF. This chain joins TRGV2 and TRGJ1 or TRGJ2. The CDR3 spans 13 residues. Germline-derived CDR1 and CDR2 are EGSNGY and YDSYNSKV.

Points on this clone: The mismatch at residue 14 between this DNA's translation and the TCRdb protein of a much larger clone likely reflects a read error; the protein shown is translated from the DNA. The chain uses TRGV9 and TRGJP. The J gene, absent from TCRdb, was called here by matching the DNA to germline. The germline V gene encodes CDR1 GITISATS and CDR2 ISYDGTV (reference sequence). The CDR3 sequence is 17 residues long. Here the CDR3 DNA reads TGTGCCTTGTGGGAGGCCCTACAAGAGTTGGGCAAAAAAAGCAAGGTATTT. It specifies CALWEALQELGKKSKVF.

Comments on this clone: The TCRdb protein, from a much larger clone, departs from this DNA's translation at residue 3, likely by read error; the protein shown derives from the DNA. This chain joins TRGV3 and TRGJP2. This CDR3 has 12 residues. CDR1 and CDR2 (germline): VTNTFY, YDVSTARD (reference sequence). CDR3 coding DNA: TGTGCCGCCTGGAGTAGTGATTGGATCAAGACGTTT. The encoded protein is CAAWSSDWIKTF.

In this sample, this clone turned up many times. TCRdb's listed protein matches a much larger clone and diverges from this DNA's translation at residue 8, likely through a read error; the protein shown comes from the DNA. This sequence joins TRGV9 and TRGJP. TCRdb carries no J gene annotation; the J gene was assigned here by matching the DNA with germline. Looked up from germline, CDR1 is GITISATS and CDR2 is ISYDGTV (reference sequence). The CDR3 runs 16 residues. Germline trimming cut 2 bases from V and 9 bases from J; bases unmatched to any gene: 7. The CDR3 region has the DNA TGTGCCTTGTGGGAGGCAGAAGGGTTGGGCAAAAAAATCAAGGTATTT. Translating gives CALWEAEGLGKKIKVF.

This clone was counted ten times or more. TCRdb's listed protein matches a much larger clone and diverges from this DNA's translation at residue 4, likely through a read error; the protein shown comes from the DNA. The chain uses TRGV4 and TRGJ1 or TRGJ2. The germline V gene has CDR1 EGSTGY and CDR2 YDSYTSSV. The V gene end was trimmed by 9 bases and the J gene end by 8 bases; junction bases not matched to a gene: 10. The CDR3 runs 11 residues. The CDR3 protein is CATRTSDKKLF. The DNA for the CDR3 is TGTGCCACCCGGACTTCGGATAAGAAACTCTTT.

This clone was observed many times. One base separates it from a far larger clone, so it is likely a read error. The same CDR3 arises from other DNA sequences in this sample as well. This chain joins TRGV9 and TRGJ1 or TRGJ2. No J gene is reported in TCRdb; it was inferred here by comparing the DNA with germline. CDR1 GITISATS and CDR2 ISYDGTV come from the germline V gene (reference sequence). This CDR3 spans 11 amino acids. Trimming at V came to 1 base and at J to 11 bases, leaving 5 bases not matched to a gene. CDR3 in amino acids: CALWEVHEKLF. DNA of the CDR3: TGTGCCTTGTGGGAGGTACATGAGAAACTCTTT.

Regarding this clone: The likely explanation is a read error, given a far larger clone one base away. The sample carries other DNA sequences with the same CDR3. The chain is built from TRGV9 and TRGJ1 or TRGJ2. V gave up 1 base and J gave up 10 bases; unmatched junction bases: 10. The CDR3 covers 13 residues. The germline CDR1 and CDR2 sequences are GITISATS and ISYDGTV (reference sequence). The CDR3 DNA sequence: TGTGCCTTGTGGGAGGTCTTTTGGGACAAGAAACTCTTT. Residues: CALWEVFWDKKLF.

As regards this clone: A far bigger clonotype differs at one base, so this is likely a read error. Other DNA variants within this sample encode the same CDR3. This chain connects TRGV9 to TRGJP. The J gene comes from matching the DNA to germline here; TCRdb lacks it. J was trimmed by 4 bases and V by 3 bases; bases with no gene match: 9. The V gene's germline CDR1 is GITISATS and CDR2 ISYDGTV (reference sequence). The CDR3 is 18 residues long. CDR3 coding DNA: TGTGCCTTGTGGGAGTCTAACCCTCAAGAGTTGGGCAAAAAAATCAAGGTATTT. It is translated as CALWESNPQELGKKIKVF.

This clone was found many times. The TCRdb protein, from a much larger clone, departs from this DNA's translation at residue 3, likely by read error; the protein shown derives from the DNA. The rearrangement uses TRGV4 and TRGJ1 or TRGJ2. This CDR3 region has 13 residues. Germline CDR1 EGSTGY, CDR2 YDSYTSSV. CDR3 in DNA: TGTGCCTCCTGGGATGGGCGTTATTATAAGAAACTCTTT. This gives the protein CASWDGRYYKKLF.